The rows below give T cell receptor beta chains drawn from one sample of a study of blood T cell repertoires in COVID-19. Sequencing used immunoSEQ multiplex PCR; TCRdb keeps in-frame clones, though not all of them. This table has some 250,000 clones, 85% to 90% appearing once. The source material was PBMCs or T cells enriched from blood (not recorded which). The receptors stem from a woman in her twenties or thirties with acute COVID-19. Each CDR3 is given with its conserved first and last residue. The order of the fields is D gene, clone size, V gene, J gene, CDR3 DNA, CDR3 protein. The D gene is left open where the match is weak. Clone size is given for some rows only: seen once, a few or many times, or a class if the clone is expanded.

D gene: TRBD1
clone size: .
V gene: TRBV19
J gene: TRBJ1-5
CDR3 DNA: TGTGCCAGTGGCGGACAGGGGGCAAATAGCAATCAGCCCCAGCATTTT
CDR3 protein: CASGGQGANSNQPQHF

D gene: .
clone size: .
V gene: TRBV11-3
J gene: TRBJ1-1
CDR3 DNA: TGTGCCAGCAGCCACGGCCGCGACAGGCGAACTTTCTTT
CDR3 protein: CASSHGRDRRTFF

D gene: .
clone size: few
V gene: TRBV19
J gene: TRBJ1-2
CDR3 DNA: TGTGCCAGCAGCGGGACTGATGCCACTAGGTATGGCTACACCTTC
CDR3 protein: CASSGTDATRYGYTF

D gene: .
clone size: .
V gene: TRBV3-1/TRBV3-2
J gene: TRBJ1-1
CDR3 DNA: TGTGCCAGCAGCGCCTCCCCAGGGCCAGCTTTCTTT
CDR3 protein: CASSASPGPAFF

D gene: TRBD1
clone size: .
V gene: TRBV5-4
J gene: TRBJ1-1
CDR3 DNA: TGTGCCAGCAGCTTAGACAGGGCACGAAGCACTGAAGCTTTCTTT
CDR3 protein: CASSLDRARSTEAFF

D gene: .
clone size: .
V gene: TRBV23-1
J gene: TRBJ2-7
CDR3 DNA: TGCGCCAGCAGTCCCCGCCGTAAAGGGGACACGGGCCACGAGCAGTACTTC
CDR3 protein: CASSPRRKGDTGHEQYF

D gene: .
clone size: few
V gene: TRBV29-1
J gene: TRBJ1-2
CDR3 DNA: TGCGTGGCCACGGGGGGCAACTATGGCTACACCTTC
CDR3 protein: CVATGGNYGYTF

D gene: .
clone size: .
V gene: TRBV14
J gene: TRBJ2-2
CDR3 DNA: TGTGCCAGCAGCCCGAACAGGGTATCGAACACCGGGGAGCTGTTTTTT
CDR3 protein: CASSPNRVSNTGELFF

D gene: .
clone size: few
V gene: TRBV12-3/TRBV12-4
J gene: TRBJ1-1
CDR3 DNA: TGTGCCAGCAGCGTGACAGGATTCTTTGAAGCTTTCTTT
CDR3 protein: CASSVTGFFEAFF

D gene: TRBD2
clone size: .
V gene: TRBV30
J gene: TRBJ2-1
CDR3 DNA: TGTGCCTGGAGTTGGGGACTAGCGGGGTACAATGAGCAGTTCTTC
CDR3 protein: CAWSWGLAGYNEQFF

D gene: .
clone size: .
V gene: TRBV7-3
J gene: TRBJ1-6
CDR3 DNA: TGTGCCAGCAGCTTATGGCCCGATGATTCACCCCTCCACTTT
CDR3 protein: CASSLWPDDSPLHF

D gene: TRBD2
clone size: .
V gene: TRBV10-3
J gene: TRBJ2-3
CDR3 DNA: TGTGCCATCAAGGGGTTAGCGGGGGAGACAGATACGCAGTATTTT
CDR3 protein: CAIKGLAGETDTQYF

D gene: TRBD1
clone size: .
V gene: TRBV11-2
J gene: TRBJ1-6
CDR3 DNA: TGTGCCAGCAGCTTCGACAGGGCGGGTTCACCCCTCCACTTT
CDR3 protein: CASSFDRAGSPLHF

D gene: TRBD1
clone size: .
V gene: TRBV4-1
J gene: TRBJ2-5
CDR3 DNA: TGCGCCAGCAGCCACACGACAGGGGGGCTGCAAGAGACCCAGTACTTC
CDR3 protein: CASSHTTGGLQETQYF

D gene: .
clone size: .
V gene: TRBV5-5
J gene: TRBJ1-4
CDR3 DNA: TGTGCCAGCAGCCCGGTTAGTGGGGCTACTAATGAAAAACTGTTTTTT
CDR3 protein: CASSPVSGATNEKLFF

D gene: .
clone size: .
V gene: TRBV5-8
J gene: TRBJ2-2
CDR3 DNA: TGTGCCAGCAGCTGGGTCCGGGGGGCCAACACCGGGGAGCTGTTTTTT
CDR3 protein: CASSWVRGANTGELFF

D gene: .
clone size: .
V gene: TRBV6-2/TRBV6-3
J gene: TRBJ1-4
CDR3 DNA: TGTGCCAGCAGTTACTCAGGGGAAGGGGCGGCTGAAAAACTGTTTTTT
CDR3 protein: CASSYSGEGAAEKLFF

D gene: TRBD1
clone size: .
V gene: TRBV4-2
J gene: TRBJ1-5
CDR3 DNA: TGTGCCAGCAGCCAAGACGGGACAGGGTCTCAGCCCCAGCATTTT
CDR3 protein: CASSQDGTGSQPQHF

D gene: .
clone size: .
V gene: TRBV6-5
J gene: TRBJ2-7
CDR3 DNA: TGTGCCAGCAGTCCGACCTCCGGGACCTACGAGCAGTACTTC
CDR3 protein: CASSPTSGTYEQYF

D gene: .
clone size: .
V gene: TRBV7-8
J gene: TRBJ1-2
CDR3 DNA: TGTGCCAGCAACCTACTACAGGGATATCTTTATAACTATGGCTACACCTTC
CDR3 protein: CASNLLQGYLYNYGYTF

D gene: TRBD2
clone size: .
V gene: TRBV7-9
J gene: TRBJ2-5
CDR3 DNA: TGTGCCAGCAGCCCGAGCGGGACTAGCGGGGGGGCCGGGGAGACCCAGTACTTC
CDR3 protein: CASSPSGTSGGAGETQYF

D gene: .
clone size: .
V gene: TRBV6-5
J gene: TRBJ1-1
CDR3 DNA: TGTGCCAGCTTTCCGGACAGAAACACTGAAGCTTTCTTT
CDR3 protein: CASFPDRNTEAFF

D gene: TRBD1
clone size: .
V gene: TRBV4-3
J gene: TRBJ2-7
CDR3 DNA: TGCGCCAGCAGCCCTGGGACAGGACTTTCCTACGAGCAGTACTTC
CDR3 protein: CASSPGTGLSYEQYF

D gene: TRBD1
clone size: .
V gene: TRBV19
J gene: TRBJ1-4
CDR3 DNA: TGTGCCACCGTAGGACAGGGAAAAGGGTCAGCTAATGAAAAACTGTTTTTT
CDR3 protein: CATVGQGKGSANEKLFF

D gene: .
clone size: .
V gene: TRBV6-2/TRBV6-3
J gene: TRBJ1-6
CDR3 DNA: TGTGCCAGCAGTTCCACCCAGGGCAATTCACCCCTCCACTTT
CDR3 protein: CASSSTQGNSPLHF

D gene: TRBD1
clone size: .
V gene: TRBV7-2
J gene: TRBJ1-2
CDR3 DNA: TGTGCCAGCAGCCCTGGGACAGGGGATGGCTATGGCTACACCTTC
CDR3 protein: CASSPGTGDGYGYTF

D gene: .
clone size: .
V gene: TRBV4-1
J gene: TRBJ2-3
CDR3 DNA: TGCGCCAGCAGCTTCCGAGAGGGAAGGGTGGCAGATACGCAGTATTTT
CDR3 protein: CASSFREGRVADTQYF

D gene: TRBD1
clone size: .
V gene: TRBV9
J gene: TRBJ1-2
CDR3 DNA: TGTGCCAGCAGCTCCTGGGACAGGGGTGAATATGGCTACACCTTC
CDR3 protein: CASSSWDRGEYGYTF

D gene: TRBD1
clone size: .
V gene: TRBV14
J gene: TRBJ2-7
CDR3 DNA: TGTGCCAGCAGCCAATCAGGGACAGGGGGTTCCTACGAGCAGTACTTC
CDR3 protein: CASSQSGTGGSYEQYF

D gene: TRBD1
clone size: .
V gene: TRBV19
J gene: TRBJ1-1
CDR3 DNA: TGTGCCAGTACCCCGGGACAGGGTACAAATTGGGGGAGCGACACTGAAGCTTTCTTT
CDR3 protein: CASTPGQGTNWGSDTEAFF

D gene: TRBD1
clone size: .
V gene: TRBV3-1/TRBV3-2
J gene: TRBJ1-2
CDR3 DNA: TGTGCCAGCAGCCCTCAAGCGGGAACCCAATCAGGACAGGGGTCAATCAACTATGGCTACACCTTC
CDR3 protein: CASSPQAGTQSGQGSINYGYTF

D gene: .
clone size: .
V gene: TRBV6-2/TRBV6-3
J gene: TRBJ2-7
CDR3 DNA: TGTGCCAGCAGCTCCCAGGAGCTCGCCACAGGGATGTACGAGCAGTACTTC
CDR3 protein: CASSSQELATGMYEQYF

D gene: TRBD2
clone size: .
V gene: TRBV4-2
J gene: TRBJ2-3
CDR3 DNA: TGTGCCAGCAGCCAGGTGACTAGCGGGGGCTCCACCGATACGCAGTATTTT
CDR3 protein: CASSQVTSGGSTDTQYF

D gene: .
clone size: .
V gene: TRBV5-6
J gene: TRBJ1-6
CDR3 DNA: TGTGCCAGCAGCTTGGGATCCGGGGGTATGGGGTCACCCCTCCACTTT
CDR3 protein: CASSLGSGGMGSPLHF

D gene: .
clone size: .
V gene: TRBV20-1
J gene: TRBJ1-1
CDR3 DNA: TGCAGTGCTAGTCCCCCCAGGGTGGGCACTGAAGCTTTCTTT
CDR3 protein: CSASPPRVGTEAFF

D gene: TRBD2
clone size: .
V gene: TRBV7-9
J gene: TRBJ2-7
CDR3 DNA: TGTGCCAGCAGCCCCAGGACTAGCGGATCCTACGAGCAGTACTTC
CDR3 protein: CASSPRTSGSYEQYF

D gene: .
clone size: .
V gene: TRBV6-5
J gene: TRBJ2-5
CDR3 DNA: TGTGCCTCACAGGGGGGGGGCCTCGGGCAAGAGACCCAGTACTTC
CDR3 protein: CASQGGGLGQETQYF

D gene: .
clone size: .
V gene: TRBV5-4
J gene: TRBJ1-6
CDR3 DNA: TGTGCCACCAGGGACAACCCGTCCTATAATTCACCCCTCCACTTT
CDR3 protein: CATRDNPSYNSPLHF

D gene: TRBD1
clone size: once
V gene: TRBV6-5
J gene: TRBJ1-2
CDR3 DNA: TGTGCCAGCAATGGACAGGCGAACTATGGCTACACCTTC
CDR3 protein: CASNGQANYGYTF

D gene: .
clone size: .
V gene: TRBV6-5
J gene: TRBJ2-3
CDR3 DNA: TGTGCCACCCGGGCCGGGATTAGCACAGATACGCAGTATTTT
CDR3 protein: CATRAGISTDTQYF